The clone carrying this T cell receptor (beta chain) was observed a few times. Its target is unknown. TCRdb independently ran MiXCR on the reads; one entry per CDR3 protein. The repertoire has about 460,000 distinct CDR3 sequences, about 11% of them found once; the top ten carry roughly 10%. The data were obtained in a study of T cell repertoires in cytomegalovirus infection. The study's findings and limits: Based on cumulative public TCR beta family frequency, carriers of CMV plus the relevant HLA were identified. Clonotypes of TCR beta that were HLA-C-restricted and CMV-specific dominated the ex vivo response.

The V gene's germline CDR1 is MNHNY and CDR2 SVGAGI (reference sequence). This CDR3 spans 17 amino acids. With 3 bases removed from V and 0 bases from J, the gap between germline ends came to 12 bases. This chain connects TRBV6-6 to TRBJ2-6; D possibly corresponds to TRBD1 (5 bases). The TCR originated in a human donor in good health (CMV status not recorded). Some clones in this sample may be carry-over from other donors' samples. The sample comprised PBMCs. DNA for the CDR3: TGTGCCAGCAGTTATCCTACAGGAAACTCTGGGGCCAACGTCCTGACTTTC. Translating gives CASSYPTGNSGANVLTF.